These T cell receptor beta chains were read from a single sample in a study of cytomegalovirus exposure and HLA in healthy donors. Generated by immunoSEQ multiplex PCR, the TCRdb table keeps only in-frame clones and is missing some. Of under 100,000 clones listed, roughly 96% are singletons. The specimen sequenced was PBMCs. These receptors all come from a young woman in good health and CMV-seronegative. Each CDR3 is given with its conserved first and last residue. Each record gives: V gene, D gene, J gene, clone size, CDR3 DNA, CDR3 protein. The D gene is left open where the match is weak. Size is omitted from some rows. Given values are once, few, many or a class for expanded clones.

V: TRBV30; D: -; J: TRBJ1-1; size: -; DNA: TGTGCCTGGAGCATGGGGACTAACACTGAAGCTTTCTTT; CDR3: CAWSMGTNTEAFF
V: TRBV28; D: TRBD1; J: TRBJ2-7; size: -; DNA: TGTGCCAGCAGACAACAGACAGGGGGCGAGCAGTACTTC; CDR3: CASRQQTGGEQYF
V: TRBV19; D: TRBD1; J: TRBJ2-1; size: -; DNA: TGTGCCAGTAGCATCCCGGGACAGAGCTACAATGAGCAGTTCTTC; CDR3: CASSIPGQSYNEQFF
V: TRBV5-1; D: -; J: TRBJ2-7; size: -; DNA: TGCGCCAGCAGCTTTTATCAAATGTCTATCGGGGAGCAGTACTTC; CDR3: CASSFYQMSIGEQYF
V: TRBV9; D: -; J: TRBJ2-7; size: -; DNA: TGTGCCAGCAGCCTTACAGGATCCTCCTACGAGCAGTACTTC; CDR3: CASSLTGSSYEQYF
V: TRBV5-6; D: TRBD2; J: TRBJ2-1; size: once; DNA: TGTGCCAGCAGCTTTAGGGCTAGCGGACACAATGAGCAGTTCTTC; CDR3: CASSFRASGHNEQFF
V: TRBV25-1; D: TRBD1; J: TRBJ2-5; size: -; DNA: TGTGCCAGCAGTGAATCCCCAGGACAGGGACAAGAGACCCAGTACTTC; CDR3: CASSESPGQGQETQYF
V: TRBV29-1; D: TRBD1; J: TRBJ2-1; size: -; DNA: TGCAGCGTTGGATATGGGACAGGGGGGAATGAGCAGTTCTTC; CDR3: CSVGYGTGGNEQFF
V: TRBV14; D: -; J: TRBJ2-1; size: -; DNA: TGTGCCAGCAGCGCGGCGGGATGGGTGGATGAGCAGTTCTTC; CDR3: CASSAAGWVDEQFF
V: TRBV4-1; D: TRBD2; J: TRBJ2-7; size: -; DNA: TGCGCCAGCAGCCAACCCACTAGCGGGACCTACTACGAGCAGTACTTC; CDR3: CASSQPTSGTYYEQYF
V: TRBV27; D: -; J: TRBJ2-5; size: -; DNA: TGTGCCAGCAGTTTAGTCCCGGGGAGTATCGAGACCCAGTACTTC; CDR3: CASSLVPGSIETQYF
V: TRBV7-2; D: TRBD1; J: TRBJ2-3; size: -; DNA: TGTGCCAGCAGCTCCCGGACAGGGGTAGATACGCAGTATTTT; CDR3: CASSSRTGVDTQYF
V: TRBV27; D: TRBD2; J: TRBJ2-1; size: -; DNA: TGTGCCAGCAGTTTATTGCGGTTGTTTGGGACTAGTCACAATGAGCAGTTCTTC; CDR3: CASSLLRLFGTSHNEQFF
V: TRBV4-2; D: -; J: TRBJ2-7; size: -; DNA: TGTGCCAGCAGGGCGGGACACGAGCAGTACTTC; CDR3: CASRAGHEQYF
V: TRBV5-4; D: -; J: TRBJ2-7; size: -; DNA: TGTGCCAGCAGCCCAGGGTTTGGGGCCTACGAGCAGTACTTC; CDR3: CASSPGFGAYEQYF
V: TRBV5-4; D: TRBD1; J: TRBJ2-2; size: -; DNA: TGTGCCAGCAGCTTGGGGGACAGTAGCCACACCGGGGAGCTGTTTTTT; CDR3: CASSLGDSSHTGELFF